This T cell receptor beta chain appears in the sequencing data of a study of OX40 agonist ivuxolimab in advanced cancers. Study-wide context: Dose-escalation patients suffered from hepatocellular carcinoma, melanoma, renal cell or head and neck cancer. Cohort: approximately 83% men, mean age about 60, aged roughly 23 to 79.

Autoimmune disease history or systemic immunosuppression led to patients being barred. Germline assignment: CDR1 SGHRS and CDR2 YFSETQ. This CDR3 region has 15 residues. V lost 0 bases and J 0 bases, leaving 9 bases between the germline ends. Findings and limits, study-wide: At 0.1 to 3.0 mg/kg and by week 6, CD4+ and CD8+ T cells in the blood had expanded clonally.

Profiled with immunoSEQ multiplex PCR; TCRdb holds only in-frame clones, not every one. The data contain about 58,000 clones, roughly 80% of them singletons. Comment on this clone: Its specificity is unknown. The sample holds other DNA sequences that translate to the same CDR3.

V usage is TRBV5-1 and J usage is TRBJ1-2; no clear D gene. This receptor was taken from an adult with an advanced solid tumor such as melanoma, head and neck, liver or kidney cancer. The source was CD4+ or CD8+ T cells sorted from blood, collected in a trial of the OX40 agonist ivuxolimab. The CDR3 region is CASSLDGRANYGYTF. CDR3 DNA: TGCGCCAGCAGCTTGGACGGGAGAGCTAACTATGGCTACACCTTC.